A single TCR beta chain is shown here with its context. The antigen remains undetermined. This sample is drawn from a study of response to subunit inactivated influenza vaccine. The V end lost 1 base, the J end lost 9 bases, and 7 bases lay between the germline ends. The CDR3 extends over 12 amino acids. Germline CDR1 LGHDT, CDR2 YNNKEL (reference sequence). One entry per CDR3 protein results from TCRdb running MiXCR on the RT-PCR reads. This sample yields a few hundred thousand distinct CDR3 sequences, of which 21% are seen a single time; 10% belongs to the top ten. Broader study findings: Each seasonal influenza vaccination, the authors suggested, recruits few new T cells.

Material: PBMCs from blood, obtained 21 months after vaccination. The source is a man in his fifties or sixties who received an inactivated influenza vaccine. The J gene is TRBJ2-1, the V gene TRBV3-1; the D is unclear. The CDR3 region is CASSQVVAEQFF. The CDR3 DNA follows: TGTGCCAGCAGCCAAGTAGTAGCTGAGCAGTTCTTC.